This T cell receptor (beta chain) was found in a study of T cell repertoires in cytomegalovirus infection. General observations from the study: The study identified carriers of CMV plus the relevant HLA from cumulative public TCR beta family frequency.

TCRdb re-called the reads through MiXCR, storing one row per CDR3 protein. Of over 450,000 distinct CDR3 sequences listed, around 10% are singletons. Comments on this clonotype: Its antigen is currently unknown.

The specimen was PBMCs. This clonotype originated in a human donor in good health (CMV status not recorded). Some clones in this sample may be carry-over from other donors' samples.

The CDR3: CASSLPQDRGLQETQYF. In DNA, the CDR3 is TGCGCCAGCAGCTTGCCCCAAGACAGGGGCCTCCAAGAGACCCAGTACTTC. V is TRBV5-1 and J is TRBJ2-5; 8 nucleotides agree with TRBD1. Germline V gives CDR1 SGHRS, CDR2 YFSETQ. V was pared by 1 base and J by 1 base, with 9 bases of the junction left unmatched. The CDR3 is 17 residues long.